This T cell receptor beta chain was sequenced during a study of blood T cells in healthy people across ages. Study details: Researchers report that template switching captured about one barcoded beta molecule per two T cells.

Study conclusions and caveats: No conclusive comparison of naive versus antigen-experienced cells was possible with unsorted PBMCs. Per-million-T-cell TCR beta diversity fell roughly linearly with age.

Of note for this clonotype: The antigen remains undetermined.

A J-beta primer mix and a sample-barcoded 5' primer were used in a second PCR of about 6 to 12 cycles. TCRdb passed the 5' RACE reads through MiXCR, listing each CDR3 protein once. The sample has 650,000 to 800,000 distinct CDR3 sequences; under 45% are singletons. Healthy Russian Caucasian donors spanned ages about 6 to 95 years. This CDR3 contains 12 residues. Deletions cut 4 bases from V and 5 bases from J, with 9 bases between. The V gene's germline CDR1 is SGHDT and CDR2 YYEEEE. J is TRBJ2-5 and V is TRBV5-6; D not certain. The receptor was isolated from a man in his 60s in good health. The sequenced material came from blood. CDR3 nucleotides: TGTGCCAGCAGCATGGTTACCGAGACCCAGTACTTC. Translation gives CASSMVTETQYF.